This T cell receptor beta chain was captured in a study of cytomegalovirus exposure and HLA in healthy donors. General observations from the study: In an earlier analysis, most TCR beta V segments were productive about 87% or about 30% of the time.

V dropped 2 bases and J dropped 2 bases, with 14 bases sitting between them. CDR1 is SGHNT, CDR2 YYREEE, per germline (reference sequence). There are 16 residues in the CDR3. For this clone: Its matching antigen is unknown. Other DNA sequences from this sample encode an identical CDR3 as well.

Primers: 60 Vbeta forward and 13 Jbeta reverse. The table came from immunoSEQ multiplex PCR; TCRdb's copy has only in-frame clones and leaves some out. The sample yields 130,000 to 150,000 clones, roughly 79% seen once. Sequenced sample: PBMCs. The chain joins TRBV5-4 to TRBJ1-3; no definite D call. The receptor's source is a woman aged 40-49 years in good health and CMV-seropositive. The CDR3, as DNA: TGTGCCAGCAGCTTAGGAGGAACCGGGCCTGGAAACACCATATATTTT. Protein product: CASSLGGTGPGNTIYF.